The clone carrying this T cell receptor (beta chain) was observed many times. From the 5' RACE reads, TCRdb called clonotypes with MiXCR, one entry per CDR3 protein. The sample consists of tens of thousands of distinct CDR3 sequences, approximately 5.3% of them appearing once. This specimen comes from a study of CD8 T cells in ankylosing spondylitis. This sequence originates from a male donor with ankylosing spondylitis or in good health (not recorded which). The sequenced sample was blood, either unsorted or a sorted T cell fraction (not recorded which).

The CDR3 here is CASSSGGSGNEQFF. The CDR3 bases are TGTGCCAGCAGTTCGGGGGGTTCGGGTAATGAGCAGTTCTTC. The chain links TRBV12-3 or TRBV12-4 to TRBJ2-1; 7 bases align to TRBD2. This CDR3 has 14 residues. V shed 4 bases, J shed 7 bases, and the junction held 7 bases outside the gene matches.